The present T cell receptor beta chain was sequenced within a study of cytomegalovirus exposure and HLA in healthy donors. Whole-study results and caveats: Clonal expansion was found to be greater in HLA-associated TCR beta chains than in equally common others in a later analysis. A later examination showed that TCR association rates differed by HLA locus, with DRB1 most and HLA-C fewest. A later analysis linked a missense DCLRE1C variant to TCR beta V- and J-gene trimming. Prior analysis indicated that the majority of TCR beta V segments exhibited productivity approximately 90% or approximately 30% of the time.

On this clone itself: Its cognate antigen is unknown.

CDR1 is MNHEY and CDR2 is SMNVEV in the germline V gene (reference sequence). The CDR3 loop spans 16 amino acids. V lost 7 bases and J lost 7, with 22 bases in between. The PCR employed 60 Vbeta primers together with 13 Jbeta primers. Here immunoSEQ multiplex PCR was the method, and the copy in TCRdb shows in-frame clones only, minus some. The sample shows about 230,000 clones, approximately 82% of them seen only once. Input material: PBMCs. This chain links TRBV27 with TRBJ2-2; a possible D gene is TRBD1 (5 bases). The source is a woman in her forties in good health and CMV-seronegative. The chain's CDR3 is CASKVSPLGAVGELFF. DNA for the CDR3: TGTGCCAGCAAGGTCTCCCCGTTAGGGGCAGTCGGGGAGCTGTTTTTT.